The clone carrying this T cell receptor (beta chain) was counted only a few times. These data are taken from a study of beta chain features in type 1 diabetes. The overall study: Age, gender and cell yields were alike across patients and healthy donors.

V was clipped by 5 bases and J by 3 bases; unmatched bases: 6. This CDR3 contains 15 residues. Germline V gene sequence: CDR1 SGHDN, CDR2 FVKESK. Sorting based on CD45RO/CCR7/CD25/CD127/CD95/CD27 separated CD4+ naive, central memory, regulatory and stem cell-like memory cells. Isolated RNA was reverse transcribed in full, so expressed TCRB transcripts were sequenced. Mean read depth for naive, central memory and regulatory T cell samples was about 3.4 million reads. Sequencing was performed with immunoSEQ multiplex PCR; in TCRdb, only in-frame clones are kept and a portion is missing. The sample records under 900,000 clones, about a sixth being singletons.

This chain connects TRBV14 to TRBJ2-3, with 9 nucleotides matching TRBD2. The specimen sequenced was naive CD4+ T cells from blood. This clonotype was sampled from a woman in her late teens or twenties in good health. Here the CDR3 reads CASSMPGLATDTQYF. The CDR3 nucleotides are TGTGCCAGCAGCATGCCGGGACTAGCTACAGATACGCAGTATTTT.